The present T cell receptor (beta chain) was sequenced within a study of cytomegalovirus exposure and HLA in healthy donors. Whole-study results and caveats: Near-uniform donor sequencing depth was presumed by presence/absence analyses. One later analysis reportedly identified an Asian-associated ancestry cluster that showed fewer N-insertions than the 666-donor mean.

The V end lost 4 bases, the J end lost 8 bases, and 9 bases lay between the germline ends. There are 12 residues in the CDR3. The germline gives CDR1 SGHTA, CDR2 FQGNSA. Comment on this clone: The antigen is not known.

Both 60 Vbeta primers and 13 Jbeta primers went into the PCR. Here immunoSEQ multiplex PCR was the method, and the copy in TCRdb shows in-frame clones only, minus some. The repertoire holds 160,000 or so clones, with 79% as singletons. The receptor's source is a woman aged 40 to 50 in good health and CMV-seronegative. Sequenced sample: PBMCs. The chain has TRBV7-2 and TRBJ1-3; D is uncertain. The CDR3 coding sequence is TGTGCCAGCAGCTCCCAGGAAGACACCATATATTTT. Its protein product is CASSSQEDTIYF.